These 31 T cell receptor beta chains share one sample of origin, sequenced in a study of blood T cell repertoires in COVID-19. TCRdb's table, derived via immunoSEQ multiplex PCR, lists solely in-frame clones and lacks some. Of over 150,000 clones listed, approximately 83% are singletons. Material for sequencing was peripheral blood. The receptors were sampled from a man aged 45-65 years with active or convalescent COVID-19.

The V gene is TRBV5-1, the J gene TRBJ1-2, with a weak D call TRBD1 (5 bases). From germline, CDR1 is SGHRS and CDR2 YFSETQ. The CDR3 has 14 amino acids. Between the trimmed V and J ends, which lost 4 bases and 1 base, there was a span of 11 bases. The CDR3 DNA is TGCGCCAGCAGCCCAGGGACTTATAACTATGGCTACACCTTC. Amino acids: CASSPGTYNYGYTF.

As DNA, the CDR3 is TGTGCCAGCAGCGACCTACCGGGACAGGGGGTCTACGAGCAGTACTTC. This sequence encodes CASSDLPGQGVYEQYF. The genes are TRBV3-1 (or the pseudogene TRBV3-2) and TRBJ2-7, with 11 bases identical to TRBD1. There are 16 residues in the CDR3. With V trimmed by 5 bases and J by 3 bases, 9 bases remained unmatched. Germline V gene lookup returns CDR1 LGHDT and CDR2 YNNKEL (reference sequence).

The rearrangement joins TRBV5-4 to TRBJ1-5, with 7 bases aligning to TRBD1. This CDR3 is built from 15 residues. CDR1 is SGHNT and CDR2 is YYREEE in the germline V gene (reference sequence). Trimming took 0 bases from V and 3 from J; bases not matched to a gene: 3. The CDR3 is CASSLDRGVNQPQHF. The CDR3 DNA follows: TGTGCCAGCAGCTTGGACAGGGGCGTCAATCAGCCCCAGCATTTT.

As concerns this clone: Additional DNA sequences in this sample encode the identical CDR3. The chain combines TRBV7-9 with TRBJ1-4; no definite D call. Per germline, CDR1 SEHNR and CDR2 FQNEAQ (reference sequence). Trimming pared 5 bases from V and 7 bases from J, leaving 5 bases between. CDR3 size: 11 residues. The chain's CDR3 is CASSLSEKLFF. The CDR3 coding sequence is TGTGCCAGCAGCCTGAGTGAAAAACTGTTTTTT.

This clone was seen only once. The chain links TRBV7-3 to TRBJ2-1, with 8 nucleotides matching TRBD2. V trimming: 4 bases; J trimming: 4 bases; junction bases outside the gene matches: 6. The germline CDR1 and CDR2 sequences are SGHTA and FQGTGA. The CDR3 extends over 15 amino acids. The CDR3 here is CASSSGGARYNEQFF. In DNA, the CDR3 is TGTGCCAGCAGCTCCGGGGGGGCCAGGTACAATGAGCAGTTCTTC.

The CDR3 region has the DNA TGTGCCAGCAGCCAAGAGCACAGTCCCTTGCTGTATGGCTACACCTTC. Amino acids: CASSQEHSPLLYGYTF. This chain joins TRBV14 and TRBJ1-2; no reliable D call. CDR3 size: 16 residues. In germline, CDR1 is SGHDN, CDR2 FVKESK. Trimming left V 0 bases short and J 5 bases short, with 16 bases between.

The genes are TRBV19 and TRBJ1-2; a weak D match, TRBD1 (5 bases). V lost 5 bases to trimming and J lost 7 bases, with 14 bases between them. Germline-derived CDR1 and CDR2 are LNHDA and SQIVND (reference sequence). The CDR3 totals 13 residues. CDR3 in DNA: TGTGCCAGTAGTTACTCCAGGGTGTTTGGCTACACCTTC. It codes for CASSYSRVFGYTF.

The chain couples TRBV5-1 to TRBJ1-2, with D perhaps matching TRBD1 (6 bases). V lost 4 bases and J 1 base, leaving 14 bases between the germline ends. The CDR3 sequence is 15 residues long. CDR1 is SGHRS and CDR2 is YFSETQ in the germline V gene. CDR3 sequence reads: CASSPGQLFNYGYTF. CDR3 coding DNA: TGCGCCAGCAGCCCCGGACAGCTATTTAACTATGGCTACACCTTC.

CDR3 nucleotides: TGTGCCAGCAGCCCCCCCGCGGGACAGGCAGATACGCAGTATTTT. Residues: CASSPPAGQADTQYF. The V and J genes are TRBV2 and TRBJ2-3, with 8 bases aligning to TRBD1. CDR3 length equals 15 residues. V was clipped by 6 bases and J by 4 bases; unmatched bases: 9. Germline assignment: CDR1 SNHLY and CDR2 FYNNEI.

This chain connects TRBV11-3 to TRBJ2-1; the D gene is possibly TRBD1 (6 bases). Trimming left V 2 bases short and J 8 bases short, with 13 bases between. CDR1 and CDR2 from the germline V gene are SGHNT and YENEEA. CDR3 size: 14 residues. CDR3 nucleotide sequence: TGTGCCAGCAGCTTAAACGCAGGGGCAGATGAGCAGTTCTTC. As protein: CASSLNAGADEQFF.

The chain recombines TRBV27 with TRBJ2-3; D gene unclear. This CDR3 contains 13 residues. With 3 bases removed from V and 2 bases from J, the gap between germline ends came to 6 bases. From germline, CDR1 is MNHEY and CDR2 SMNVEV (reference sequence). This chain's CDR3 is CASSLGNTDTQYF. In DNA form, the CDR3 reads TGTGCCAGCAGTTTGGGCAACACAGATACGCAGTATTTT.

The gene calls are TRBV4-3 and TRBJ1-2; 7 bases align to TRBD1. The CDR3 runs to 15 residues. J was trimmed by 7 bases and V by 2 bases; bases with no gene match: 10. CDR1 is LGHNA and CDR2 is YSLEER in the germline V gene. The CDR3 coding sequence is TGCGCCAGCAGCCAACCCCTTGACAGGGTGTCTGGCTACACCTTC. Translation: CASSQPLDRVSGYTF.

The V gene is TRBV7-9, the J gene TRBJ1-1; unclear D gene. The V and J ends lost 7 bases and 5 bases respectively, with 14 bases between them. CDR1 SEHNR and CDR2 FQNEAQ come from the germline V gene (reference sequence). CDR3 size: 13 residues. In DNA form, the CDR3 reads TGTGCCAGCACCCTAGGGTCGGGGACTGAAGCTTTCTTT. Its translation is CASTLGSGTEAFF.

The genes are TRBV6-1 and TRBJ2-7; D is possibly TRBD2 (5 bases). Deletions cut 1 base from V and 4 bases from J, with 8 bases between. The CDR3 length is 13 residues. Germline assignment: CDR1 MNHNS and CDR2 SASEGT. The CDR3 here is CASSEVGEYEQYF. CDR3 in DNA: TGTGCCAGCAGTGAAGTCGGGGAATACGAGCAGTACTTC.

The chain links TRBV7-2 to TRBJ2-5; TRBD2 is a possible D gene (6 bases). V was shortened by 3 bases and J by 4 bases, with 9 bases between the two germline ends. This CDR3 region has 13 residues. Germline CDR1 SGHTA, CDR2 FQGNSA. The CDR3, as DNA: TGTGCCAGCAGCTTTTGGGAGGTAGAGACCCAGTACTTC. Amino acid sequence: CASSFWEVETQYF.

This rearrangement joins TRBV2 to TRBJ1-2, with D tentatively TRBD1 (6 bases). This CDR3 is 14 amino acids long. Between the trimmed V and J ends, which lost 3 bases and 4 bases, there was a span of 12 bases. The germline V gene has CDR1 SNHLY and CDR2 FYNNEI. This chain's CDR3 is CASSERTVGYGYTF. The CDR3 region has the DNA TGTGCCAGCAGTGAGAGGACAGTAGGCTATGGCTACACCTTC.

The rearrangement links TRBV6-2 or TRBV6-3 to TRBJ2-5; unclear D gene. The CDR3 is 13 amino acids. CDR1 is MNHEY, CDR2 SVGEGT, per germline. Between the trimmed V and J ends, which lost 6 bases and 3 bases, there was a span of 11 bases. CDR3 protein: CASSEALKETQYF. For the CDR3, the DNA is TGTGCCAGCAGCGAAGCTCTGAAAGAGACCCAGTACTTC.

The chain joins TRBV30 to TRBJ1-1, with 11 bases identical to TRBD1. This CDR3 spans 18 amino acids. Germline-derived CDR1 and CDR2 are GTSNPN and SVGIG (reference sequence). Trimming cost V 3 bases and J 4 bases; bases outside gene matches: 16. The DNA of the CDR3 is TGTGCCTGGAGAGAGCTCAGGACAGGGGGCGGTAGGATCACTGAAGCTTTCTTT. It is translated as CAWRELRTGGGRITEAFF.

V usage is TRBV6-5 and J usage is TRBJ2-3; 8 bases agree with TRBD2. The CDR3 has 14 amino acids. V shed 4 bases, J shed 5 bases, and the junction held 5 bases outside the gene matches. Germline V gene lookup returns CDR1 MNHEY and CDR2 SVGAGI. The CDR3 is CASSLSGSGDTQYF. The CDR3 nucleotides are TGTGCCAGCAGTTTGAGCGGGAGTGGAGATACGCAGTATTTT.

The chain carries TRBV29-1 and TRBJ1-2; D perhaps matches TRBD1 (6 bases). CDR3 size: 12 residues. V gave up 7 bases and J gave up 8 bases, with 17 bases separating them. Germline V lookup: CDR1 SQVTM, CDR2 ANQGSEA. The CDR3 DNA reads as TGCAGCGCAGCCGTGGGGGCGCAAGGCTACACCTTC. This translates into CSAAVGAQGYTF.

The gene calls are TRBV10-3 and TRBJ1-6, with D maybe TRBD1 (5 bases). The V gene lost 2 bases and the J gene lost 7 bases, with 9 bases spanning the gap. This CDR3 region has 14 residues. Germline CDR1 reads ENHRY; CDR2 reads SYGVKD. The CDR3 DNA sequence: TGTGCCATCAGTGAGAGCAGGGTAAATTCACCCCTCCACTTT. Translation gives CAISESRVNSPLHF.

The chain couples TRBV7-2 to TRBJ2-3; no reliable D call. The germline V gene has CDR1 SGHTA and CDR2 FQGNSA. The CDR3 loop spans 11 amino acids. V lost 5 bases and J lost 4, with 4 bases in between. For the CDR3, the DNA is TGTGCCAGCAGCCGAGCAGATACGCAGTATTTT. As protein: CASSRADTQYF. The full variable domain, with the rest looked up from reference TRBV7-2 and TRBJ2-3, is GAGVSQSPSNKVTEKGKDVELRCDPISGHTALYWYRQSLGQGLEFLIYFQGNSAPDKSGLPSDRFSAERTGGSVSTLTIQRTQQEDSAVYLCASSRADTQYFGPGTRLTVL.

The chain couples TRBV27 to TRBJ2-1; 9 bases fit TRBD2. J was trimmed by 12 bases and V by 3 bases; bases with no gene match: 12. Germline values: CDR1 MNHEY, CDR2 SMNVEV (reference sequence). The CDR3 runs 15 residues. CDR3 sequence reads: CASSFTSGYNEWQFF. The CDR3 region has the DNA TGTGCCAGCAGTTTCACTAGCGGGTACAATGAGTGGCAGTTCTTC.

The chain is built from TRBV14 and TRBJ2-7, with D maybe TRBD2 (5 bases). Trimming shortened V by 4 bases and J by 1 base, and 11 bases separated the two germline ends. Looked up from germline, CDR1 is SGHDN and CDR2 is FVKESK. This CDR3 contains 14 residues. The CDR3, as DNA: TGTGCCAGCAGCCCCCGGACGGGATCCTACGAGCAGTACTTC. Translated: CASSPRTGSYEQYF.

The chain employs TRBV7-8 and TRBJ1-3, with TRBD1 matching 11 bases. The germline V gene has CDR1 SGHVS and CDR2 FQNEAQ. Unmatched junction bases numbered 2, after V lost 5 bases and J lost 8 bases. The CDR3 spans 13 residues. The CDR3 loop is CASSRTGGDTIYF. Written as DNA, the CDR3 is TGTGCCAGCAGCCGGACAGGGGGCGACACCATATATTTT.

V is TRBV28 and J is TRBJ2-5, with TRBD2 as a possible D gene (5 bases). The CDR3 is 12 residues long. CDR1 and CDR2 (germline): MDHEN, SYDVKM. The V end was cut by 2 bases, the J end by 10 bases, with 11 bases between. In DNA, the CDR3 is TGTGCCAGCAGTTTAAGTGGGAGAGGCCAGTACTTC. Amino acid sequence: CASSLSGRGQYF.

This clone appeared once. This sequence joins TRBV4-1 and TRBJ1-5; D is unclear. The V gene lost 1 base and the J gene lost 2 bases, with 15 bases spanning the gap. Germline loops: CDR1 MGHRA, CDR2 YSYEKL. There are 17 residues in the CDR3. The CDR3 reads CASSQVAAVGGNQPQHF. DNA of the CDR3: TGCGCCAGCAGCCAAGTTGCCGCGGTCGGAGGCAATCAGCCCCAGCATTTT.

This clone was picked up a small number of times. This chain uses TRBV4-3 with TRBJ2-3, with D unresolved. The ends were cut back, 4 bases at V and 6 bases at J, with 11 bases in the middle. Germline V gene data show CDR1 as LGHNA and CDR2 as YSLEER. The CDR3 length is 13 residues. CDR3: CASSRTRFDTQYF. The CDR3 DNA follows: TGCGCCAGCAGCCGCACGCGTTTTGATACGCAGTATTTT.

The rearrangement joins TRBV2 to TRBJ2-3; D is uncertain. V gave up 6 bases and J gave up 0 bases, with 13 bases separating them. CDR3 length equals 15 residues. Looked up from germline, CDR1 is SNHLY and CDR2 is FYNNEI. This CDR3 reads CASSGTTFSTDTQYF. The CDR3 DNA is TGTGCCAGCAGCGGAACTACCTTCAGCACAGATACGCAGTATTTT.

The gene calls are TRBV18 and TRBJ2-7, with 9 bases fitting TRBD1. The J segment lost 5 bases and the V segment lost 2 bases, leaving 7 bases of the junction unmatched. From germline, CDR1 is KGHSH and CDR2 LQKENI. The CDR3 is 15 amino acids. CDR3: CASSPSVQGANEQYF. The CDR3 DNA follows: TGTGCCAGCTCACCATCGGTACAGGGGGCCAACGAGCAGTACTTC.

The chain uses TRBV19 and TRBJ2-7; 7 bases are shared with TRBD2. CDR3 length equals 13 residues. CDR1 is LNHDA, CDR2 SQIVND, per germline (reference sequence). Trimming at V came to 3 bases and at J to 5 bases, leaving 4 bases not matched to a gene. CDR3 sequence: CASSMGGMDEQYF. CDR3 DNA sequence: TGTGCCAGTAGTATGGGGGGGATGGACGAGCAGTACTTC. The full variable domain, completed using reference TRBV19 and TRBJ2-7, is DGGITQSPKYLFRKEGQNVTLSCEQNLNHDAMYWYRQDPGQGLRLIYYSQIVNDFQKGDIAEGYSVSREKKESFPLTVTSAQKNPTAFYLCASSMGGMDEQYFGPGTRLTVT.